The 22 T cell receptor beta chains presented below share a single source sample, sequenced in a study of response to subunit inactivated influenza vaccine. Using its own MiXCR run on the RT-PCR reads, TCRdb lists one record per CDR3 protein. The repertoire consists of 800,000 or so distinct CDR3 sequences, with roughly 20% occurring once and the leading ten covering approximately 10%. This material consisted of PBMCs from blood, taken roughly 5 days after vaccination. The receptors were gathered from a man aged 45 to 65 who received an inactivated influenza vaccine.

The chain carries TRBV12-3 or TRBV12-4 and TRBJ1-6, with unresolved D. CDR3 length: 15 residues. Deletions cut 1 base from V and 13 bases from J, with 17 bases between. The CDR3 protein is CASSLGEFDGGPLHF. Here the CDR3 DNA reads TGTGCCAGCAGTTTAGGGGAATTTGATGGAGGGCCCCTCCACTTT.

This clonotype has a handful of counts. The chain combines TRBV10-3 with TRBJ2-5, with 12 bases aligning to TRBD2. Germline V gene sequence: CDR1 ENHRY, CDR2 SYGVKD. Losses at the gene ends were 2 bases for V and 4 bases for J; bases not matched to a gene: 8. The CDR3 has 17 amino acids. The CDR3 DNA sequence: TGTGCCATCAGTGAGACGACTAGCGGGGGACGGCGAGAGACCCAGTACTTC. This codes for CAISETTSGGRRETQYF.

This clonotype was seen more than once but under ten times. V usage is TRBV9 and J usage is TRBJ2-1; 10 nucleotides align to TRBD1. CDR3 length: 15 amino acids. After removal of 0 bases from V and 9 bases from J, the junction contained 6 bases not matched to a gene. Germline assignment: CDR1 SGDLS and CDR2 YYNGEE. The CDR3 coding sequence is TGTGCCAGCAGCGTAGCGGGGACAGGGGTGTTTGAGCAGTTCTTC. Its protein is CASSVAGTGVFEQFF.

There are a few counts of this clonotype. The V call is TRBV5-4, the J call TRBJ1-1, with D tentatively TRBD1 (6 bases). The germline CDR1 and CDR2 sequences are SGHNT and YYREEE (reference sequence). Trimming stripped 5 bases from V and 1 base from J, with 15 bases between. CDR3 size: 15 residues. CDR3 in DNA: TGTGCCAGCAGTCCTCGTCAGGGACAGAACACTGAAGCTTTCTTT. Translation: CASSPRQGQNTEAFF.

The V gene is TRBV20-1, the J gene TRBJ2-7; 7 bases map to TRBD1. Per the germline V gene, CDR1 is DFQATT and CDR2 is SNEGSKA (reference sequence). Losses at the gene ends were 4 bases for V and 2 bases for J; bases not matched to a gene: 5. The CDR3 runs to 13 residues. The CDR3 bases are TGCAGTGCTAAGCAGGGGGTCCCCTACGAGCAGTACTTC. Its translation is CSAKQGVPYEQYF.

This clonotype was seen a handful of times. The chain couples TRBV12-3 or TRBV12-4 to TRBJ2-7; 8 nucleotides line up with TRBD2. The CDR3 has 15 amino acids. The trim removed 2 bases at V and 0 bases at J, leaving 3 bases unmatched. CDR3 bases: TGTGCCAGCAGTTTAACAGCGGGGGCCTCCTACGAGCAGTACTTC. It translates to CASSLTAGASYEQYF.

Only a few counts were recorded for this clonotype. The chain links TRBV12-3 or TRBV12-4 to TRBJ2-1; 10 bases map to TRBD2. V shed 2 bases, J shed 5 bases, and the junction held 3 bases outside the gene matches. The CDR3 spans 15 residues. The CDR3 is CASSLPSGSDNEQFF. In nucleotides, the CDR3 is TGTGCCAGCAGTTTACCTAGCGGGAGCGACAATGAGCAGTTCTTC.

This clonotype was seen only a few times. The chain carries TRBV11-2 and TRBJ2-3, with TRBD1 matching over 9 bases. With 5 bases clipped from V and 5 bases from J, the junction kept 20 bases outside the gene matches. Germline CDR1 and CDR2: SGHAT and FQNNGV. This CDR3 spans 19 amino acids. The CDR3 sequence: CASSPGQGPLPPTRDTQYF. The CDR3 nucleotides read TGTGCCAGCAGCCCCGGACAGGGGCCCCTACCCCCCACTAGAGATACGCAGTATTTT.

This clonotype was counted a few times. The chain has TRBV4-3 and TRBJ2-7; no definite D call. Germline CDR1 LGHNA, CDR2 YSLEER. This CDR3 spans 14 amino acids. V gave up 0 bases and J gave up 3 bases, with 9 bases separating them. The CDR3 DNA follows: TGCGCCAGCAGCCAAGAGGCGCAGGACTACGAGCAGTACTTC. This encodes CASSQEAQDYEQYF.

The rearrangement joins TRBV20-1 to TRBJ2-7; D is ambiguous. The V gene's germline CDR1 is DFQATT and CDR2 SNEGSKA (reference sequence). V was shortened by 5 bases and J by 0 bases, with 11 bases between the two germline ends. CDR3 length: 13 residues. CDR3 sequence reads: CSAPLGSSYEQYF. CDR3 bases: TGCAGTGCTCCCCTAGGTAGCTCCTACGAGCAGTACTTC.

The chain combines TRBV18 with TRBJ2-7, with TRBD1 matching 9 bases. The V segment lost 1 base and the J segment 6 bases; nucleotides outside the gene matches: 1. The length of the CDR3 is 13 residues. CDR1 and CDR2 (germline): KGHSH, LQKENI. The CDR3 nucleotides read TGTGCCAGCTCACCACGGACAGGGGCCGAGCAGTACTTC. Translation: CASSPRTGAEQYF.

This clonotype was found a few times. The V gene is TRBV12-3 or TRBV12-4, the J gene TRBJ2-2; D is possibly TRBD1 (5 bases). The CDR3 has 15 amino acids. With 7 bases removed from V and 0 bases from J, the gap between germline ends came to 12 bases. Written as DNA, the CDR3 is TGTGCCAGCACCCCGTACAGGACGAACACCGGGGAGCTGTTTTTT. It encodes CASTPYRTNTGELFF.

The V call is TRBV7-9, the J call TRBJ1-5; unclear D gene. The CDR3 length is 15 residues. Germline assignment: CDR1 SEHNR and CDR2 FQNEAQ (reference sequence). V was trimmed by 1 base and J by 2 bases, leaving 9 bases between them. CDR3 loop: CASSLGRPGNQPQHF. The CDR3 nucleotides read TGTGCCAGCAGCTTAGGGAGACCGGGCAATCAGCCCCAGCATTTT.

In DNA form, the CDR3 reads TGTGCCAGCAGCTCCCTAATCTACGAGCAGTACTTC. It translates to CASSSLIYEQYF. The chain links TRBV7-9 to TRBJ2-7; D unresolved. CDR1 and CDR2 (germline): SEHNR, FQNEAQ (reference sequence). The CDR3 extends over 12 amino acids. The V and J ends lost 4 bases and 3 bases respectively, with 7 bases between them.

This sequence joins TRBV5-5 and TRBJ2-5, with 8 bases fitting TRBD2. CDR1 and CDR2 from the germline V gene are SGHKS and YYEKEE (reference sequence). This CDR3 spans 17 amino acids. After removal of 4 bases from V and 3 bases from J, the junction contained 14 bases not matched to a gene. The CDR3 DNA follows: TGTGCCAGCAGCGACCCCAGACTAGCGTTGAAGGAAGAGACCCAGTACTTC. Translating gives CASSDPRLALKEETQYF.

The rearrangement joins TRBV14 to TRBJ2-3; D perhaps matches TRBD2 (5 bases). This CDR3 contains 14 residues. The V and J ends lost 7 bases and 6 bases respectively, with 17 bases between them. Germline loops: CDR1 SGHDN, CDR2 FVKESK. As DNA, the CDR3 is TGTGCCAGCAAGCTGGCGGGCCGATCGGATACGCAGTATTTT. It codes for CASKLAGRSDTQYF. Full variable domain (rest looked up from reference TRBV14 and TRBJ2-3): EAGVTQFPSHSVIEKGQTVTLRCDPISGHDNLYWYRRVMGKEIKFLLHFVKESKQDESGMPNNRFLAERTGGTYSTLKVQPAELEDSGVYFCASKLAGRSDTQYFGPGTRLTVL.

This clonotype came up a few times. The chain links TRBV4-2 to TRBJ2-7; tentatively, D is TRBD1 (6 bases). The germline V gene has CDR1 LGHNA and CDR2 YNFKEQ. V was cut by 3 bases and J by 2 bases, with 11 bases left in between. This CDR3 region has 14 residues. The CDR3 DNA reads as TGTGCCAGCAGCCAGGACCGGGACACCTACGAGCAGTACTTC. Its translation: CASSQDRDTYEQYF.

CDR3 sequence (DNA): TGCGCCAGCAGCTTAGAGGGGCCCTCCTACAATGAGCAGTTCTTC. This encodes CASSLEGPSYNEQFF. The rearrangement joins TRBV5-1 to TRBJ2-1, with D tentatively TRBD1 or TRBD2 (5 bases each). The V end was cut by 2 bases, the J end by 0 bases, with 9 bases between. Germline V lookup: CDR1 SGHRS, CDR2 YFSETQ. The CDR3 has 15 amino acids. Full variable domain (outside the CDR3, taken from reference TRBV5-1 and TRBJ2-1): KAGVTQTPRYLIKTRGQQVTLSCSPISGHRSVSWYQQTPGQGLQFLFEYFSETQRNKGNFPGRFSGRQFSNSRSEMNVSTLELGDSALYLCASSLEGPSYNEQFFGPGTRLTVL.

The table lists this clonotype with a few counts. The J gene is TRBJ2-7, the V gene TRBV6-6; D may be TRBD2 (5 bases). Trimming removed 4 bases at V and 2 bases at J, with 9 bases between. CDR1 is MNHNY and CDR2 is SVGAGI in the germline V gene (reference sequence). The CDR3 spans 13 residues. The CDR3: CASSSRGPYEQYF. CDR3 DNA sequence: TGTGCCAGCAGTTCCCGGGGTCCCTACGAGCAGTACTTC.

This chain's CDR3 is CASTGTAEETQYF. CDR3 bases: TGTGCCAGCACGGGGACAGCTGAAGAGACCCAGTACTTC. The chain links TRBV2 to TRBJ2-5; 7 nucleotides line up with TRBD1. There are 13 residues in the CDR3. Germline CDR1 is SNHLY and CDR2 is FYNNEI. Trimming took 7 bases from V and 3 from J; bases not matched to a gene: 5.

This clonotype occurred once. This chain joins TRBV7-2 and TRBJ2-7, with TRBD1 matching over 7 bases. The V segment lost 5 bases and the J segment 6 bases; nucleotides outside the gene matches: 7. The germline V gene has CDR1 SGHTA and CDR2 FQGNSA. CDR3 length: 13 residues. CDR3 in DNA: TGTGCCAGCAGCCGCGACAGGGCCGGCGAGCAGTACTTC. Its protein product is CASSRDRAGEQYF.

This clonotype was observed a few times. CDR3 loop: CASTDSDQPQHF. The CDR3 bases are TGTGCCAGCACCGACAGCGACCAGCCCCAGCATTTT. The chain employs TRBV2 and TRBJ1-5; tentative D call: TRBD1 (5 bases). CDR3 length equals 12 residues. V was clipped by 7 bases and J by 7 bases, with 11 bases between them. CDR1 is SNHLY, CDR2 FYNNEI, per germline.